Presented here are 30 T cell receptor beta chains from one specimen sequenced in a study of T cells after posttransplantation cyclophosphamide. Sequenced by immunoSEQ multiplex PCR; TCRdb stores in-frame clones only, minus some. The data contain roughly 32,000 clones, about nine tenths of them seen just once; the ten biggest clones take up approximately 0.25%. Cells defined as naive were viable CD3+CD4+ or CD3+CD8+ and CCR7+CD45RA+CD45RO-CD95-CD27+CD28+. The sequenced sample was naive CD4+ T cells sorted from PBMCs. These TCRs come from a woman between 55 and 75 years old in good health, CMV-negative, and a related stem cell transplant donor.

The rearrangement links TRBV7-3 to TRBJ1-1; possibly TRBD1 for D (5 bases). CDR1 is SGHTA and CDR2 is FQGTGA in the germline V gene. The CDR3 sequence is 14 residues long. Trimming pared 5 bases from V and 2 bases from J, leaving 12 bases between. CDR3 sequence reads: CASSADTTNTEAFF. The CDR3 region has the DNA TGTGCCAGCAGCGCGGACACGACAAACACTGAAGCTTTCTTT.

This chain connects TRBV29-1 to TRBJ1-5, with D unresolved. CDR3 length: 12 amino acids. Germline lookup yields CDR1 SQVTM and CDR2 ANQGSEA. With 4 bases removed from V and 5 bases from J, the gap between germline ends came to 9 bases. CDR3 bases: TGCAGCGTTGGGTACCGAGATCAGCCCCAGCATTTT. Amino acid sequence: CSVGYRDQPQHF.

This clone was seen only once. V is TRBV7-3 and J is TRBJ2-3, with TRBD2 identical over 15 bases. The germline V gene has CDR1 SGHTA and CDR2 FQGTGA. Unmatched junction bases numbered 3, after V lost 5 bases and J lost 3 bases. CDR3 length equals 16 residues. The CDR3 sequence: CASSRTSGGGTDTQYF. For the CDR3, the DNA is TGTGCCAGCAGCCGGACTAGCGGGGGGGGGACAGATACGCAGTATTTT.

This rearrangement joins TRBV5-5 to TRBJ1-2; 7 bases map to TRBD1. In germline, CDR1 is SGHKS, CDR2 YYEKEE (reference sequence). This CDR3 has 16 amino acids. V gave up 1 base and J gave up 0 bases; unmatched junction bases: 6. CDR3 coding DNA: TGTGCCAGCAGCTTGTGGGAACAGGGGCCTAACTATGGCTACACCTTC. Its translation: CASSLWEQGPNYGYTF.

The chain combines TRBV5-1 with TRBJ2-7; the match to TRBD1 covers 12 bases. V lost 4 bases to trimming and J lost 5 bases; unmatched junction nucleotides: 10. The germline V gene encodes CDR1 SGHRS and CDR2 YFSETQ. This CDR3 is built from 16 residues. The DNA of the CDR3 is TGCGCCAGCAGCACCGCCGGGACAGGGGGCAAGAACGAGCAGTACTTC. This codes for CASSTAGTGGKNEQYF.

The chain recombines TRBV19 with TRBJ2-5, with D unresolved. CDR1 is LNHDA, CDR2 SQIVND, per germline (reference sequence). The CDR3 loop spans 12 amino acids. With 6 bases removed from V and 3 bases from J, the gap between germline ends came to 8 bases. The CDR3 sequence: CASSLNKETQYF. The CDR3, as DNA: TGTGCCAGTAGCCTCAACAAAGAGACCCAGTACTTC.

The CDR3 loop reads CASSRGQPYEQYF. DNA for the CDR3: TGCGCCAGCAGCCGGGGACAGCCCTACGAGCAGTACTTC. This chain uses TRBV5-1 with TRBJ2-7, with 7 positions matching TRBD1. The CDR3 loop spans 13 amino acids. J gave up 2 bases and V 4 bases, and 3 bases lay outside the gene matches. Germline V CDR1 and CDR2: SGHRS, YFSETQ.

This clone has a single count. The chain couples TRBV5-1 to TRBJ2-5; 7 nucleotides agree with TRBD2. The J call may be faulty, since TRBJ2-7 better matches the DNA end. The CDR3 length is 14 residues. Germline V gene sequence: CDR1 SGHRS, CDR2 YFSETQ. Written as DNA, the CDR3 is TGCGCCAGCAGCTTGGGTCGGGGGGTCTACGAGCAGTACTTC. Translation: CASSLGRGVYEQYF.

This rearrangement joins TRBV27 to TRBJ1-5; 8 bases align to TRBD1. With V trimmed by 2 bases and J by 3 bases, 12 bases remained unmatched. This CDR3 is built from 18 residues. Germline V gene lookup returns CDR1 MNHEY and CDR2 SMNVEV (reference sequence). The CDR3 loop is CASSLTRTGFGNNQPQHF. The CDR3 DNA reads as TGTGCCAGCAGTTTAACCCGGACAGGGTTTGGAAACAATCAGCCCCAGCATTTT.

The J gene is TRBJ2-3, the V gene TRBV9; possibly TRBD1 for D (5 bases). This CDR3 has 15 residues. V lost 0 bases and J lost 2, with 10 bases in between. CDR1 SGDLS and CDR2 YYNGEE come from the germline V gene. CDR3 DNA sequence: TGTGCCAGCAGCGTAGAGGGGCGGTTCACAGATACGCAGTATTTT. The encoded protein is CASSVEGRFTDTQYF.

V is TRBV5-4 and J is TRBJ2-5, with D perhaps TRBD2 (6 bases). Germline values: CDR1 SGHNT, CDR2 YYREEE (reference sequence). V lost 0 bases to trimming and J lost 1 base, with 13 bases between them. This CDR3 is 16 amino acids long. The CDR3: CASSLGLGPSQETQYF. The CDR3 nucleotides read TGTGCCAGCAGCTTGGGACTAGGACCTAGCCAAGAGACCCAGTACTTC.

The chain joins TRBV6-6 to TRBJ1-1; D unclear. V was clipped by 4 bases and J by 3 bases, with 15 bases between them. The germline gives CDR1 MNHNY, CDR2 SVGAGI (reference sequence). The CDR3 has 15 amino acids. CDR3 residues: CASSSGNKRHTEAFF. The CDR3 DNA sequence: TGTGCCAGCAGTTCGGGAAACAAGAGGCACACTGAAGCTTTCTTT.

This chain joins TRBV5-1 and TRBJ2-3; possibly TRBD1 for D (5 bases). This CDR3 is built from 15 residues. V lost 0 bases to trimming and J lost 4 bases, with 12 bases between them. CDR1 and CDR2 (germline): SGHRS, YFSETQ. CDR3 region: CASSLGTQTADTQYF. The CDR3 DNA reads as TGCGCCAGCAGCTTGGGGACACAAACCGCAGATACGCAGTATTTT. Supplemented by reference TRBV5-1 and TRBJ2-3, the full variable domain reads KAGVTQTPRYLIKTRGQQVTLSCSPISGHRSVSWYQQTPGQGLQFLFEYFSETQRNKGNFPGRFSGRQFSNSRSEMNVSTLELGDSALYLCASSLGTQTADTQYFGPGTRLTVL.

V gene TRBV25-1 combines with J gene TRBJ1-2, with D possibly TRBD1 on 5 matching bases. The CDR3 has 15 residues. Germline assignment: CDR1 MGHDK and CDR2 SYGVNS. V was trimmed by 4 bases and J by 1 base, leaving 13 bases between them. The CDR3 DNA reads TGTGCCAGCAGTGGAGTAGGGGCGATTAACTATGGCTACACCTTC. Translation gives CASSGVGAINYGYTF.

The rearrangement uses TRBV21-1 and TRBJ2-1; TRBD2 was called by the table and not checked on the DNA. TRBV21-1 is classified as a pseudogene. This CDR3 is 19 amino acids long. CDR3 loop: CASSKVKVGWDWSYNEQFF. The DNA of the CDR3 is TGTGCCAGCAGCAAAGTGAAAGTGGGGTGGGACTGGAGCTACAATGAGCAGTTCTTC.

V and J are TRBV15 and TRBJ1-3; no reliable D call. There are 12 residues in the CDR3. V lost 1 base and J lost 6, with 4 bases in between. Germline lookup yields CDR1 LNHNV and CDR2 YYDKDF (reference sequence). CDR3 in amino acids: CATSRAQNTIYF. The CDR3 DNA reads TGTGCCACCAGCAGAGCCCAAAACACCATATATTTT.

CDR3 sequence reads: CASSPQSGLPGSEQFF. The CDR3 nucleotides read TGTGCCAGCAGCCCGCAATCGGGACTCCCGGGAAGCGAGCAGTTCTTC. The genes are TRBV7-3 and TRBJ2-1, with D possibly matching TRBD2 (6 bases). With 5 bases removed from V and 10 bases from J, the gap between germline ends came to 24 bases. This CDR3 is 16 amino acids long. The germline gives CDR1 SGHTA, CDR2 FQGTGA.

The chain links TRBV9 to TRBJ1-1; 8 positions agree with TRBD1. The length of the CDR3 is 17 residues. The junction had 11 bases not matched to a gene; V was cut back by 3 bases and J by 1 base. Germline CDR1 SGDLS, CDR2 YYNGEE. CDR3 sequence reads: CASSAQGAYWTNTEAFF. Here the CDR3 DNA reads TGTGCCAGCAGCGCTCAGGGGGCCTATTGGACGAACACTGAAGCTTTCTTT.

The CDR3 region has the DNA TGTGCCAGCAGCGCGGACAGGGGGCGAAGTAATTCACCCCTCCACTTT. Amino acids: CASSADRGRSNSPLHF. J is TRBJ1-6 and V is TRBV9; 11 positions agree with TRBD1. CDR3 length equals 16 residues. In germline, CDR1 is SGDLS, CDR2 YYNGEE. The V segment lost 3 bases and the J segment 6 bases; nucleotides outside the gene matches: 5. Full variable domain (missing parts from reference TRBV9 and TRBJ1-6): DSGVTQTPKHLITATGQRVTLRCSPRSGDLSVYWYQQSLDQGLQFLIQYYNGEERAKGNILERFSAQQFPDLHSELNLSSLELGDSALYFCASSADRGRSNSPLHFGNGTRLTVT.

J is TRBJ2-2 and V is TRBV9, with unresolved D. V dropped 6 bases and J dropped 1 base, with 13 bases sitting between them. CDR1 and CDR2 from the germline V gene are SGDLS and YYNGEE. This CDR3 has 15 residues. CDR3 amino acids: CASTLQAGNTGELFF. CDR3 nucleotide sequence: TGTGCCAGCACCCTTCAGGCAGGGAACACCGGGGAGCTGTTTTTT.

This chain joins TRBV5-1 and TRBJ2-1; D is ambiguous. The V gene lost 2 bases and the J gene lost 0 bases, with 9 bases spanning the gap. The CDR3 has 15 residues. Germline CDR1 SGHRS, CDR2 YFSETQ. CDR3 in amino acids: CASSFLPSSYNEQFF. The DNA of the CDR3 is TGCGCCAGCAGCTTTTTGCCGAGCTCCTACAATGAGCAGTTCTTC.

The chain couples TRBV11-2 to TRBJ2-3; the match to TRBD1 covers 9 bases. J was trimmed by 5 bases and V by 5 bases; bases with no gene match: 5. There are 14 residues in the CDR3. Germline CDR1 is SGHAT and CDR2 is FQNNGV. The CDR3 nucleotides are TGTGCCAGCAGCCGGGACAGGGCTGTAGATACGCAGTATTTT. Translation: CASSRDRAVDTQYF.

The chain combines TRBV6-1 with TRBJ2-7; D possibly corresponds to TRBD2 (5 bases). CDR1 is MNHNS, CDR2 SASEGT, per germline. V dropped 7 bases and J dropped 3 bases, with 13 bases sitting between them. The CDR3 runs 13 residues. CDR3 DNA: TGTGCCAGCACGGAAACTAGAAACTACGAGCAGTACTTC. This codes for CASTETRNYEQYF.

The CDR3 here is CASRGQGNTGELFF. As DNA, the CDR3 is TGTGCCAGCAGGGGACAGGGGAACACCGGGGAGCTGTTTTTT. This chain uses TRBV6-1 with TRBJ2-2, with 9 bases matching TRBD1. The V gene end was trimmed by 6 bases and the J gene end by 1 base; junction bases not matched to a gene: 0. The CDR3 is 14 amino acids. Germline values: CDR1 MNHNS, CDR2 SASEGT.

This sequence joins TRBV7-9 and TRBJ1-5; D is unresolved. The germline V gene encodes CDR1 SEHNR and CDR2 FQNEAQ (reference sequence). The germline V and J ends were trimmed by 1 base and 0 bases, with 10 bases remaining between them. The CDR3 is 16 amino acids. The CDR3 DNA is TGTGCCAGCAGCTTAGGGGTGGGCCATAGCAATCAGCCCCAGCATTTT. This translates into CASSLGVGHSNQPQHF.

Written as DNA, the CDR3 is TGTGCCAGCGCGAACCAGGGGGCGAAGGAGACCCAGTACTTC. This encodes CASANQGAKETQYF. The chain has TRBV6-5 and TRBJ2-5, with TRBD1 identical over 8 bases. The CDR3 is 14 amino acids. V gave up 8 bases and J gave up 5 bases; unmatched junction bases: 10. The germline gives CDR1 MNHEY, CDR2 SVGAGI.

The chain carries TRBV18 and TRBJ2-5; D is undetermined. Germline V CDR1 and CDR2: KGHSH, LQKENI. V was clipped by 2 bases and J by 2 bases, with 6 bases between them. This CDR3 is built from 13 residues. CDR3 sequence (DNA): TGTGCCAGCTCACCAGGGCTACAAGAGACCCAGTACTTC. Translation: CASSPGLQETQYF.

The J gene is TRBJ1-2, the V gene TRBV28, with D uncertain. CDR1 MDHEN and CDR2 SYDVKM come from the germline V gene. V was clipped by 1 base and J by 7 bases, with 19 bases between them. The CDR3 has 16 residues. In DNA, the CDR3 is TGTGCCAGCAGTTTATCTCCACAGAGGGTTTCGGTTGGCTACACCTTC. This gives the protein CASSLSPQRVSVGYTF.

V is TRBV5-1 and J is TRBJ1-2; D gene ambiguous. There are 14 residues in the CDR3. CDR1 is SGHRS and CDR2 is YFSETQ in the germline V gene. V lost 0 bases and J 0 bases, leaving 6 bases between the germline ends. The CDR3 loop is CASSLDGANYGYTF. CDR3 nucleotides: TGCGCCAGCAGCTTGGACGGTGCTAACTATGGCTACACCTTC.

The gene calls are TRBV9 and TRBJ2-3; D not certain. V shed 0 bases and J shed 4 bases, with 6 bases lying between them. This CDR3 is 13 amino acids long. The germline V gene has CDR1 SGDLS and CDR2 YYNGEE. The CDR3 bases are TGTGCCAGCAGCGTAGGCGTACCAGATACGCAGTATTTT. It specifies CASSVGVPDTQYF.